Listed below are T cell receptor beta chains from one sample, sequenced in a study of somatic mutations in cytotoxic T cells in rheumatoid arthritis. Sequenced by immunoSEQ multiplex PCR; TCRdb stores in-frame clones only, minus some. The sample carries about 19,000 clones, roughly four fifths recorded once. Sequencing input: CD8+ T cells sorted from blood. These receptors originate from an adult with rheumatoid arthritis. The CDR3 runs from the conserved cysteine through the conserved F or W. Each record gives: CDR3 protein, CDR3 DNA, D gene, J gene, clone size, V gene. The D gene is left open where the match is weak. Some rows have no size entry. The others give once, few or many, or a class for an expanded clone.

CDR3aa: CSVVGHDAYEQYF
CDR3nt: TGCAGCGTTGTGGGACATGATGCCTACGAGCAGTACTTC
d_gene: -
j_gene: TRBJ2-7
abundance: -
v_gene: TRBV29-1

CDR3aa: CASSKAMDGVFGYTF
CDR3nt: TGTGCCAGCAGCAAAGCCATGGACGGCGTTTTCGGCTACACCTTC
d_gene: -
j_gene: TRBJ1-2
abundance: -
v_gene: TRBV21-1

CDR3aa: CASSPSETTYEQYF
CDR3nt: TGTGCCAGCAGTCCTAGTGAGACTACCTACGAGCAGTACTTC
d_gene: -
j_gene: TRBJ2-7
abundance: -
v_gene: TRBV6-6

CDR3aa: CASSFEESYYYGYTF
CDR3nt: TGTGCCAGCAGTTTTGAAGAAAGCTATTACTATGGCTACACCTTC
d_gene: -
j_gene: TRBJ1-2
abundance: -
v_gene: TRBV28

CDR3aa: CASSFGGLNTGELFF
CDR3nt: TGTGCCAGCAGTTTCGGGGGACTTAACACCGGGGAGCTGTTTTTT
d_gene: -
j_gene: TRBJ2-2
abundance: -
v_gene: TRBV27

CDR3aa: CASSAREGYNEQFF
CDR3nt: TGTGCCAGCAGTGCCAGGGAGGGATACAATGAGCAGTTCTTC
d_gene: TRBD2
j_gene: TRBJ2-1
abundance: -
v_gene: TRBV25-1

CDR3aa: CASRPPLDIHEQYF
CDR3nt: TGTGCCAGCAGGCCGCCCTTGGACATCCACGAGCAGTACTTC
d_gene: -
j_gene: TRBJ2-7
abundance: -
v_gene: TRBV28

CDR3aa: CASRGTSAFWETQYF
CDR3nt: TGTGCCAGCAGAGGGACTAGCGCTTTTTGGGAGACCCAGTACTTC
d_gene: TRBD2
j_gene: TRBJ2-5
abundance: -
v_gene: TRBV2

CDR3aa: CASSLRGAGELFF
CDR3nt: TGTGCCAGCAGTTTGAGGGGCGCCGGGGAGCTGTTTTTT
d_gene: -
j_gene: TRBJ2-2
abundance: -
v_gene: TRBV28

CDR3aa: CASSFSGARDGYTF
CDR3nt: TGTGCCAGCAGCTTTTCGGGGGCTAGGGATGGCTACACCTTC
d_gene: -
j_gene: TRBJ1-2
abundance: -
v_gene: TRBV7-8

CDR3aa: CAWSARAGIHNEQFF
CDR3nt: TGTGCCTGGAGTGCCCGAGCCGGGATCCACAATGAGCAGTTCTTC
d_gene: -
j_gene: TRBJ2-1
abundance: -
v_gene: TRBV30

CDR3aa: CAISETVEQPQHF
CDR3nt: TGTGCCATCAGTGAAACGGTGGAGCAGCCCCAGCATTTT
d_gene: -
j_gene: TRBJ1-5
abundance: few
v_gene: TRBV10-3

CDR3aa: CASSSQGANEQYF
CDR3nt: TGTGCCAGCAGTTCCCAGGGGGCTAACGAGCAGTACTTC
d_gene: TRBD1
j_gene: TRBJ2-7
abundance: -
v_gene: TRBV27

CDR3aa: CASGGGSYNEQFF
CDR3nt: TGTGCCAGCGGCGGGGGCTCCTACAATGAGCAGTTCTTC
d_gene: TRBD2
j_gene: TRBJ2-1
abundance: -
v_gene: TRBV9

CDR3aa: CASRLGYANTGELFF
CDR3nt: TGTGCGTCCAGATTAGGCTACGCGAACACCGGGGAGCTGTTTTTT
d_gene: -
j_gene: TRBJ2-2
abundance: -
v_gene: TRBV11-2

CDR3aa: CASSLWGGEAQHF
CDR3nt: TGTGCCAGCAGCTTATGGGGCGGGGAGGCCCAGCATTTT
d_gene: -
j_gene: TRBJ1-5
abundance: -
v_gene: TRBV5-8

CDR3aa: CASSAVGTGRNEQYF
CDR3nt: TGTGCCAGCAGCGCCGTCGGGACGGGGAGGAACGAGCAGTACTTC
d_gene: -
j_gene: TRBJ2-7
abundance: -
v_gene: TRBV5-6

CDR3aa: CSARWADTQYF
CDR3nt: TGCAGTGCTAGGTGGGCGGATACGCAGTATTTT
d_gene: -
j_gene: TRBJ2-3
abundance: once
v_gene: TRBV20-1

CDR3aa: CASSLATGLQLYEQYF
CDR3nt: TGTGCCAGCAGCTTGGCAACGGGACTACAACTCTACGAGCAGTACTTC
d_gene: TRBD2
j_gene: TRBJ2-7
abundance: few
v_gene: TRBV5-6

CDR3aa: CASSPGTGTYGYTF
CDR3nt: TGCGCCAGCAGCCCAGGGACAGGGACCTATGGCTACACCTTC
d_gene: TRBD1
j_gene: TRBJ1-2
abundance: few
v_gene: TRBV5-1

CDR3aa: CASSIRAGSYEQYF
CDR3nt: TGTGCCAGTAGTATTCGGGCAGGCTCCTACGAGCAGTACTTC
d_gene: -
j_gene: TRBJ2-7
abundance: -
v_gene: TRBV19

CDR3aa: CASSSTKTGGFNTEAFF
CDR3nt: TGTGCCAGTAGTTCAACCAAAACAGGGGGCTTTAACACTGAAGCTTTCTTT
d_gene: TRBD1
j_gene: TRBJ1-1
abundance: once
v_gene: TRBV19

CDR3aa: CASSQDSGQNEKLFF
CDR3nt: TGCGCCAGCAGCCAAGATAGCGGGCAGAATGAAAAACTGTTTTTT
d_gene: -
j_gene: TRBJ1-4
abundance: -
v_gene: TRBV4-3

CDR3aa: CASSLTETQYF
CDR3nt: TGTGCCAGCAGTTTAACCGAGACCCAGTACTTC
d_gene: -
j_gene: TRBJ2-5
abundance: -
v_gene: TRBV28

CDR3aa: CASSPDPYNEQFF
CDR3nt: TGTGCCAGCAGCCCGGACCCCTACAATGAGCAGTTCTTC
d_gene: -
j_gene: TRBJ2-1
abundance: large
v_gene: TRBV7-6

CDR3aa: CASSRRQEGDDTQYF
CDR3nt: TGTGCCAGCAGTCGACGACAGGAGGGCGATGATACGCAGTATTTT
d_gene: -
j_gene: TRBJ2-3
abundance: -
v_gene: TRBV7-9

CDR3aa: CASSLNSGEQYF
CDR3nt: TGTGCCAGCAGTCTCAATAGCGGGGAGCAGTATTTT
d_gene: TRBD2
j_gene: TRBJ2-3
abundance: -
v_gene: TRBV6-5

CDR3aa: CASSPGGSYNEQFF
CDR3nt: TGCGCCAGCAGCCCCGGCGGCTCCTACAATGAGCAGTTCTTC
d_gene: -
j_gene: TRBJ2-1
abundance: -
v_gene: TRBV5-1

CDR3aa: CASSLQVNQPQHF
CDR3nt: TGTGCCAGCAGTTTGCAGGTCAATCAGCCCCAGCATTTT
d_gene: -
j_gene: TRBJ1-5
abundance: -
v_gene: TRBV27

CDR3aa: CASSSLAGDDEQFF
CDR3nt: TGTGCCAGCAGCTCATTGGCGGGGGACGATGAGCAGTTCTTC
d_gene: TRBD2
j_gene: TRBJ2-1
abundance: -
v_gene: TRBV7-3

CDR3aa: CASSWAGTLQETQYF
CDR3nt: TGTGCCAGCAGCTGGGCTGGGACACTACAAGAGACCCAGTACTTC
d_gene: -
j_gene: TRBJ2-5
abundance: -
v_gene: TRBV4-2

CDR3aa: CASRDTGELFF
CDR3nt: TGTGCCAGTCGCGACACCGGGGAGCTGTTTTTT
d_gene: -
j_gene: TRBJ2-2
abundance: -
v_gene: TRBV27

CDR3aa: CASSLVWGGTDTQYF
CDR3nt: TGTGCCAGCAGCTTAGTGTGGGGGGGTACAGATACGCAGTATTTT
d_gene: TRBD2
j_gene: TRBJ2-3
abundance: -
v_gene: TRBV7-3

CDR3aa: CASSLNVIGPGQGKGEQFF
CDR3nt: TGTGCCAGCAGCTTAAACGTCATTGGCCCGGGACAGGGAAAAGGTGAGCAGTTCTTC
d_gene: TRBD1
j_gene: TRBJ2-1
abundance: -
v_gene: TRBV7-6

CDR3aa: CSVETNNEQFF
CDR3nt: TGCAGCGTTGAAACGAACAATGAGCAGTTCTTC
d_gene: -
j_gene: TRBJ2-1
abundance: -
v_gene: TRBV29-1

CDR3aa: CASSSWLDRVQETQYF
CDR3nt: TGTGCCAGCAGCTCGTGGCTGGACAGGGTCCAAGAGACCCAGTACTTC
d_gene: TRBD1
j_gene: TRBJ2-5
abundance: few
v_gene: TRBV11-2

CDR3aa: CASSRPLFEQYF
CDR3nt: TGTGCCAGCAGCCGACCCTTGTTCGAGCAGTACTTC
d_gene: -
j_gene: TRBJ2-7
abundance: -
v_gene: TRBV6-6

CDR3aa: CASSPPGRRRAGELFF
CDR3nt: TGTGCCAGCTCTCCCCCGGGCAGGCGGAGGGCCGGGGAGCTGTTTTTT
d_gene: -
j_gene: TRBJ2-2
abundance: -
v_gene: TRBV25-1

CDR3aa: CASSAPSQGFYGYTF
CDR3nt: TGTGCCAGCAGCGCGCCATCACAGGGATTCTATGGCTACACCTTC
d_gene: -
j_gene: TRBJ1-2
abundance: -
v_gene: TRBV9

CDR3aa: CASSPGTGNYGYTF
CDR3nt: TGTGCCAGCAGTCCCGGGACAGGTAACTATGGCTACACCTTC
d_gene: TRBD1
j_gene: TRBJ1-2
abundance: -
v_gene: TRBV25-1

CDR3aa: CASSEPGGQTRMNTEAFF
CDR3nt: TGTGCCAGCAGCGAACCTGGGGGACAGACTCGAATGAACACTGAAGCTTTCTTT
d_gene: TRBD1
j_gene: TRBJ1-1
abundance: -
v_gene: TRBV7-9

CDR3aa: CASEGASNQPQHF
CDR3nt: TGTGCCAGCGAGGGGGCGAGCAATCAGCCCCAGCATTTT
d_gene: TRBD1
j_gene: TRBJ1-5
abundance: -
v_gene: TRBV2

CDR3aa: CAGIPGQGVNSLHEQYF
CDR3nt: TGCGCCGGAATTCCGGGACAGGGCGTCAATTCCTTACACGAGCAGTACTTC
d_gene: TRBD1
j_gene: TRBJ2-7
abundance: -
v_gene: TRBV4-3

CDR3aa: CASSSDISYEQYF
CDR3nt: TGTGCCAGCAGCTCAGACATCTCCTACGAGCAGTACTTC
d_gene: -
j_gene: TRBJ2-7
abundance: once
v_gene: TRBV5-6

CDR3aa: CASSPRGRGNTIYF
CDR3nt: TGTGCCAGCAGCCCAAGGGGGCGCGGAAACACCATATATTTT
d_gene: TRBD1
j_gene: TRBJ1-3
abundance: -
v_gene: TRBV7-2

CDR3aa: CASRRDDSYEQYF
CDR3nt: TGTGCCAGCCGCCGGGACGACTCCTACGAGCAGTACTTC
d_gene: -
j_gene: TRBJ2-7
abundance: medium-sized
v_gene: TRBV11-2

CDR3aa: CATGDRLNEQFF
CDR3nt: TGTGCCACCGGCGACAGGCTCAATGAGCAGTTCTTC
d_gene: -
j_gene: TRBJ2-1
abundance: -
v_gene: TRBV10-3

CDR3aa: CASSSGQGAVTAQETQYF
CDR3nt: TGTGCCAGCAGTTCGGGACAGGGGGCGGTCACCGCTCAAGAGACCCAGTACTTC
d_gene: TRBD1
j_gene: TRBJ2-5
abundance: -
v_gene: TRBV28

CDR3aa: CASSQDRDYEQYF
CDR3nt: TGTGCCAGCAGCCAGGACAGGGACTACGAGCAGTACTTC
d_gene: TRBD1
j_gene: TRBJ2-7
abundance: -
v_gene: TRBV5-4

CDR3aa: CASSLDWGEQETQYF
CDR3nt: TGTGCCAGCAGCTTAGATTGGGGGGAGCAAGAGACCCAGTACTTC
d_gene: -
j_gene: TRBJ2-5
abundance: -
v_gene: TRBV11-2

CDR3aa: CASTRLPAYEQYF
CDR3nt: TGTGCCAGTACCAGACTACCAGCCTACGAGCAGTACTTC
d_gene: -
j_gene: TRBJ2-7
abundance: -
v_gene: TRBV27

CDR3aa: CASSAVDLPGLGTDTQYF
CDR3nt: TGTGCCAGCAGTGCCGTAGACCTACCGGGCCTGGGCACAGATACGCAGTATTTT
d_gene: -
j_gene: TRBJ2-3
abundance: -
v_gene: TRBV27

CDR3aa: CASSLDTPRAFF
CDR3nt: TGTGCCAGCAGCTTAGACACCCCCAGAGCTTTCTTT
d_gene: -
j_gene: TRBJ1-1
abundance: -
v_gene: TRBV7-9

CDR3aa: CASSYGGMNTEAFF
CDR3nt: TGTGCCAGCAGTTATGGAGGGATGAACACTGAAGCTTTCTTT
d_gene: -
j_gene: TRBJ1-1
abundance: -
v_gene: TRBV6-5

CDR3aa: CASSETQYF
CDR3nt: TGTGCCAGCAGTGAGACCCAGTACTTC
d_gene: -
j_gene: TRBJ2-5
abundance: -
v_gene: TRBV6-1

CDR3aa: CASTPLASGISSTDTQYF
CDR3nt: TGTGCCAGTACCCCGTTGGCTAGCGGGATTTCTAGCACAGATACGCAGTATTTT
d_gene: TRBD2
j_gene: TRBJ2-3
abundance: -
v_gene: TRBV19

CDR3aa: CSARGAETQYF
CDR3nt: TGCAGTGCTCGGGGGGCTGAGACCCAGTACTTC
d_gene: -
j_gene: TRBJ2-5
abundance: -
v_gene: TRBV20-1

CDR3aa: CASSSTRGLGQPQHF
CDR3nt: TGTGCCAGCAGTTCCACTAGGGGTTTGGGTCAGCCCCAGCATTTT
d_gene: -
j_gene: TRBJ1-5
abundance: few
v_gene: TRBV7-6

CDR3aa: CASRRFGGPEEKLFF
CDR3nt: TGTGCCAGCAGACGGTTCGGGGGTCCCGAGGAAAAACTGTTTTTT
d_gene: -
j_gene: TRBJ1-4
abundance: -
v_gene: TRBV27

CDR3aa: CASSVAGTSGGAYEQYF
CDR3nt: TGTGCCAGCAGCGTAGCTGGGACTAGCGGGGGGGCCTACGAGCAGTACTTC
d_gene: TRBD2
j_gene: TRBJ2-7
abundance: -
v_gene: TRBV9